These T cell receptor beta chains were read from a single sample in a study of blood T cell repertoires in COVID-19. Only in-frame clones appear in the TCRdb table, and some are missing; sequencing was by immunoSEQ multiplex PCR. In the table there are under 85,000 clones, around 83% of which are singletons. The sequencing sample was made of peripheral blood. The receptors come from a man aged 50-60 years with active COVID-19. Each CDR3 is given with its conserved first and last residue. The D gene is left open where the match is weak. Part of the rows lack a size; the others show once, few, many or a class for expanded clones.

V gene	D gene	J gene	clone size	CDR3 protein	CDR3 DNA
TRBV5-1	-	TRBJ1-1	-	CASSLGGEGSDTEAFF	TGCGCCAGCAGCTTGGGTGGAGAGGGATCGGATACTGAAGCTTTCTTT
TRBV6-5	-	TRBJ1-2	-	CATIKGKGYGYTF	TGTGCCACAATTAAGGGGAAAGGGTATGGCTACACCTTC
TRBV7-2	-	TRBJ2-6	-	CASATGSSGANVLTF	TGTGCCAGCGCGACTGGGTCCTCTGGGGCCAACGTCCTGACTTTC
TRBV6-5	-	TRBJ2-7	-	CASRTGYSYEQYF	TGTGCCAGCAGGACGGGTTATTCCTACGAGCAGTACTTC
TRBV4-2	-	TRBJ2-7	-	CASSQEPSSRSHEQYF	TGTGCCAGCAGCCAAGAGCCCTCTAGCAGGAGCCACGAGCAGTACTTC
TRBV7-6	-	TRBJ1-5	-	CASSLGLGQPQHF	TGTGCCAGCAGCCTAGGGTTGGGCCAGCCCCAGCATTTT
TRBV3-1/TRBV3-2	-	TRBJ2-1	-	CASSQDLARLNEQFF	TGTGCCAGCAGCCAAGATCTAGCCCGCCTGAATGAGCAGTTCTTC
TRBV24-1	TRBD1	TRBJ2-7	-	CATSGVWDRSNFEQYF	TGTGCCACCAGTGGCGTTTGGGACAGGTCTAATTTCGAGCAGTACTTC
TRBV28	TRBD1	TRBJ1-5	-	CASSSNQGAGNQPQHF	TGTGCCAGCAGTTCCAACCAGGGGGCGGGCAATCAGCCCCAGCATTTT
TRBV7-9	TRBD1	TRBJ1-1	few	CASSGQGATEAFF	TGTGCCAGCAGCGGCCAGGGGGCCACTGAAGCTTTCTTT
TRBV28	TRBD1	TRBJ1-5	-	CAIDLGGAFHDQPQHF	TGTGCCATCGACTTAGGGGGCGCTTTTCACGATCAGCCCCAGCATTTT
TRBV5-8	-	TRBJ2-1	-	CASSKREGGYNEQFF	TGTGCCAGCAGCAAGAGGGAGGGGGGTTACAATGAGCAGTTCTTC
TRBV1	-	TRBJ1-6	-	CTSSQGGQANSPLHF	TGCACCAGCAGCCAAGGGGGACAGGCTAATTCACCCCTCCACTTT
TRBV7-2	TRBD1	TRBJ2-5	-	CASSTGQGPGYF	TGTGCCAGCAGCACGGGACAGGGGCCGGGGTACTTC
TRBV6-2/TRBV6-3	-	TRBJ2-2	-	CASSRLVNTGELFF	TGTGCCAGCAGTCGACTAGTTAACACCGGGGAGCTGTTTTTT
TRBV7-6	TRBD1	TRBJ1-4	-	CASSSTGGLAEKLFF	TGTGCCAGCAGCTCGACAGGGGGTTTGGCTGAAAAACTGTTTTTT
TRBV11-2	-	TRBJ2-2	-	CASSSPGHFLDGELFF	TGTGCCAGCAGCTCCCCGGGACACTTTCTGGACGGGGAGCTGTTTTTT
TRBV7-9	-	TRBJ1-5	-	CASSREDNNQPQHF	TGTGCCAGCAGCCGAGAGGACAACAATCAGCCCCAGCATTTT
TRBV18	-	TRBJ1-1	once	CASSPERGTEAFF	TGTGCCAGCTCACCTGAAAGGGGCACTGAAGCTTTCTTT
TRBV6-4	-	TRBJ2-7	-	CASTRSSYEQYF	TGTGCCAGCACACGGAGCTCCTACGAGCAGTACTTC
TRBV6-5	TRBD1	TRBJ1-5	-	CASSPTGGDNQPQHF	TGTGCCAGCAGTCCGACAGGGGGGGACAATCAGCCCCAGCATTTT
TRBV6-5	-	TRBJ1-3	-	CASSSASSGNTIYF	TGTGCCAGCAGTTCCGCCAGCTCTGGAAACACCATATATTTT